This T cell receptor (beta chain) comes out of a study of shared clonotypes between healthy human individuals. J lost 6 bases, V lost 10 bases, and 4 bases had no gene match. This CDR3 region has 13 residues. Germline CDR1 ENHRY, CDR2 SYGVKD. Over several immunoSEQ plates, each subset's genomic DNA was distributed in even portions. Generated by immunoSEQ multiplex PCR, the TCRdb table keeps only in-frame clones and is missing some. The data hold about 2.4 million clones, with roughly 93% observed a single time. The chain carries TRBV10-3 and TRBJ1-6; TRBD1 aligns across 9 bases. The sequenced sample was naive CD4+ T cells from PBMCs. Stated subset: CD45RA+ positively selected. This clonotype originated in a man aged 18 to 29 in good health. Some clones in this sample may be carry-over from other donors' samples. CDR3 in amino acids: CATSGQGNSPLHF. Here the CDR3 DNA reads TGTGCCACCTCGGGACAGGGTAATTCACCCCTCCACTTT.